This T cell receptor beta chain derives from a study of regulatory T cells in long-lasting Graves disease. Study-wide context: Newly diagnosed Graves' patients took antithyroid drugs under 3 months.

The sample's time point: newly diagnosed GD, antithyroid drugs for less than 3 months. The TCR library was made from RNA that had been extracted from PBMCs in TRIzol. This clonotype was counted only a few times. Arm-PCR with iRepertoire HTBI primers amplified the CDR3 regions for these TCR beta libraries. Via MiXCR, TCRdb re-called the multiplex PCR reads, giving one row per CDR3 protein. The sample records roughly 380,000 distinct CDR3 sequences, roughly 15% being singletons. The sequence was collected from a female donor with Graves disease. The source material was peripheral blood mononuclear cells (PBMCs), sampled at new diagnosis, from a patient treated with antithyroid drugs.

The CDR3 reads CASSLGRGVVETQYF. Written as DNA, the CDR3 is TGCGCCAGCAGCCTTGGAAGGGGTGTAGTGGAGACCCAGTACTTC. The chain couples TRBV5-1 to TRBJ2-5; D might be TRBD1 (5 bases). In germline, CDR1 is SGHRS, CDR2 YFSETQ. The CDR3 runs 15 residues. V was clipped by 4 bases and J by 5 bases, with 18 bases between them. The variable domain in full, completed from reference TRBV5-1 and TRBJ2-5, reads KAGVTQTPRYLIKTRGQQVTLSCSPISGHRSVSWYQQTPGQGLQFLFEYFSETQRNKGNFPGRFSGRQFSNSRSEMNVSTLELGDSALYLCASSLGRGVVETQYFGPGTRLLVL.